This TCR beta chain is from a study of T cells in Graves' hyperthyroidism and ophthalmopathy. Germline V gives CDR1 DFQATT, CDR2 SNEGSKA (reference sequence). The CDR3 covers 14 residues. The V end was cut by 6 bases, the J end by 5 bases, with 16 bases between. The investigators amplified TCR beta CDR3 regions from RNA transcripts. Carried out on the TCR CDR3, a first-round RT-PCR used the HTBI primer set. MiXCR, run by TCRdb on the multiplex PCR reads, gives a single entry per CDR3 protein. The table includes 350,000 to 450,000 distinct CDR3 sequences, approximately 13% detected once. This clonotype has more than one count but fewer than ten.

Sequencing was done on a sample of blood. The sequence was obtained from a woman in her sixties or seventies with Graves' hyperthyroidism. The V and J genes are TRBV20-1 and TRBJ2-2, with D perhaps matching TRBD2 (6 bases). CDR3 sequence: CSAREVGRTGELFF. The CDR3 DNA sequence: TGCAGTGCGCGGGAAGTTGGGAGGACCGGGGAGCTGTTTTTT.